This T cell receptor (beta chain) stems from a study of cytomegalovirus exposure and HLA in healthy donors. Deletions cut 5 bases from V and 3 bases from J, with 23 bases between. This CDR3 contains 18 residues. Germline V gives CDR1 SGHVS, CDR2 FQNEAQ. It was with 60 Vbeta and 13 Jbeta primers that the PCR ran. Some clones are missing from TCRdb's copy, which holds only in-frame ones; the method was immunoSEQ multiplex PCR. Recorded for this sample: around 200,000 clones. The clonotype originates from a woman aged 18-30 years in good health and CMV-seropositive. The chain uses TRBV7-8 and TRBJ1-5, with D possibly matching TRBD1 (5 bases). Material: PBMCs. The CDR3 sequence is CASSQFGGVIDYNQPQHF. The CDR3 region has the DNA TGTGCCAGCAGCCAATTCGGGGGGGTTATAGATTACAATCAGCCCCAGCATTTT.